A selection of T cell receptor beta chains follows, all from one sample in a study of blood T cells in healthy people across ages. From the 5' RACE reads, TCRdb called clonotypes with MiXCR, one entry per CDR3 protein. The repertoire holds 1.5 million to 2 million distinct CDR3 sequences, with about 49% as singletons. The sample comprised blood. The receptor set was obtained from a woman between 40 and 50 years old in good health. The CDR3 runs from the conserved cysteine through the conserved F or W. A D gene is named only where the DNA matches it firmly. Clone size appears in some rows only: once, few, many, or a class for an expanded clone.

j_call: TRBJ2-3
v_call: TRBV6-2/TRBV6-3
clone_size: .
d_call: TRBD1
cdr3_nt: TGTGCCAGCAGTTACTCGAGTTCCCAGGGGGCCTTTACAGATACGCAGTATTTT
cdr3_aa: CASSYSSSQGAFTDTQYF

j_call: TRBJ2-1
v_call: TRBV3-1
clone_size: few
d_call: .
cdr3_nt: TGTGCCAGCAGCCAAGATAAGGTGGGGTTTGCACAGTTCTTC
cdr3_aa: CASSQDKVGFAQFF

j_call: TRBJ2-1
v_call: TRBV20-1
clone_size: .
d_call: TRBD2
cdr3_nt: TGCAGTGCTCGGGGACTAGCGGAATGGAATGAGCAGTTCTTC
cdr3_aa: CSARGLAEWNEQFF

j_call: TRBJ2-5
v_call: TRBV12-3/TRBV12-4
clone_size: .
d_call: .
cdr3_nt: TGTGCCAGCAGTGTAAATCCTGGCAATGAGCAGTACTTC
cdr3_aa: CASSVNPGNEQYF

j_call: TRBJ1-1
v_call: TRBV29-1
clone_size: .
d_call: .
cdr3_nt: TGCAGCGTTGAGGGGTACGGTAACACTGAAGCTTTCTTT
cdr3_aa: CSVEGYGNTEAFF

j_call: TRBJ1-6
v_call: TRBV4-3
clone_size: .
d_call: .
cdr3_nt: TGCGCCAGCAGCCAAGCAGGGGATTTGAATTCACCCCTCCACTTT
cdr3_aa: CASSQAGDLNSPLHF

j_call: TRBJ2-5
v_call: TRBV7-2
clone_size: .
d_call: .
cdr3_nt: TGTGCCAGCAGCCCCGCTGTTGAGTTTCGGGAGACCCAGTACTTC
cdr3_aa: CASSPAVEFRETQYF

j_call: TRBJ1-2
v_call: TRBV14
clone_size: .
d_call: .
cdr3_nt: TGTGCCAGCAGCCAAGCTAACGGCTACACCTTC
cdr3_aa: CASSQANGYTF

j_call: TRBJ2-2
v_call: TRBV3-1
clone_size: .
d_call: .
cdr3_nt: TGTGCCAGCAGCCACCCTCAAGAGGTTATCGACACCGGGGAGCTGTTTTTT
cdr3_aa: CASSHPQEVIDTGELFF

j_call: TRBJ2-3
v_call: TRBV20-1
clone_size: .
d_call: .
cdr3_nt: TGCAGTGCTAGAGGAGGGGGGACAGAAAAGGGCACAGATACGCAGTATTTT
cdr3_aa: CSARGGGTEKGTDTQYF

j_call: TRBJ2-7
v_call: TRBV5-1
clone_size: few
d_call: .
cdr3_nt: TGCGCCAGCAGCTTGATCCGGAGCTCCTACGAGCAGTACTTC
cdr3_aa: CASSLIRSSYEQYF

j_call: TRBJ2-5
v_call: TRBV20-1
clone_size: few
d_call: .
cdr3_nt: TGCAGTGCTAGAGAATCGAGGTTGTTGGGGCAAGAGACCCAGTACTTC
cdr3_aa: CSARESRLLGQETQYF

j_call: TRBJ2-1
v_call: TRBV6-2/TRBV6-3
clone_size: .
d_call: .
cdr3_nt: TGTGCCAGCAGTTTGCGGACGGGCCCGACACTCAATGAGCAGTTCTTC
cdr3_aa: CASSLRTGPTLNEQFF

j_call: TRBJ2-3
v_call: TRBV5-1
clone_size: .
d_call: TRBD2
cdr3_nt: TGCGCCAGCAGCTTGGCTAGCGGGGGGGCAACGCAGTATTTT
cdr3_aa: CASSLASGGATQYF

j_call: TRBJ1-5
v_call: TRBV2
clone_size: .
d_call: .
cdr3_nt: TGTGCCAGCAGTGAACAGGTGCGCAATCAGCCCCAGCATTTT
cdr3_aa: CASSEQVRNQPQHF

j_call: TRBJ1-2
v_call: TRBV5-4
clone_size: few
d_call: .
cdr3_nt: TGTGCCAGCAGCTTGGACCCAACAGGGTATGGCTACACCTTC
cdr3_aa: CASSLDPTGYGYTF

j_call: TRBJ2-1
v_call: TRBV25-1
clone_size: few
d_call: .
cdr3_nt: TGTGCCAGCAGTGAAACAGGGCCGGTGAATGAGCAGTTCTTC
cdr3_aa: CASSETGPVNEQFF

j_call: TRBJ2-7
v_call: TRBV15
clone_size: .
d_call: .
cdr3_nt: TGTGCCACCAGCAGAGATCTGAGGAAGGGGGTGTCCTACGAGCAGTACTTC
cdr3_aa: CATSRDLRKGVSYEQYF

j_call: TRBJ2-7
v_call: TRBV4-1
clone_size: .
d_call: TRBD2
cdr3_nt: TGCGCCAGCAGCCAAGGTCATTGGACTAGTAGAAATGAGCAGTACTTC
cdr3_aa: CASSQGHWTSRNEQYF

j_call: TRBJ1-5
v_call: TRBV6-2/TRBV6-3
clone_size: once
d_call: TRBD1
cdr3_nt: TGTGCCAGCAGTTACCGGACAGGACCCAATCAGCCCCAGCATTTT
cdr3_aa: CASSYRTGPNQPQHF

j_call: TRBJ1-5
v_call: TRBV6-5
clone_size: .
d_call: .
cdr3_nt: TGTGCCAGCAGTTACGGGCGCGGCCAGCCCCAGCATTTT
cdr3_aa: CASSYGRGQPQHF

j_call: TRBJ1-2
v_call: TRBV10-3
clone_size: .
d_call: .
cdr3_nt: TGTGCCATCAGTGAGTCAAGGGGGGAAAGCTATGGCTACACCTTC
cdr3_aa: CAISESRGESYGYTF

j_call: TRBJ2-3
v_call: TRBV4-3
clone_size: few
d_call: .
cdr3_nt: TGCGCCAGCAGCCAAGATAGGCTAGCCAACACAGATACGCAGTATTTT
cdr3_aa: CASSQDRLANTDTQYF

j_call: TRBJ2-6
v_call: TRBV6-5
clone_size: .
d_call: .
cdr3_nt: TGTGCCAGCAGTTACTACAGGTCCAGCTCTGGGGCCAACGTCCTGACTTTC
cdr3_aa: CASSYYRSSSGANVLTF

j_call: TRBJ2-5
v_call: TRBV27
clone_size: many
d_call: TRBD1
cdr3_nt: TGCGCCAGCAGCTCGAGACAGGGTCAGGAGACCCAGTACTTC
cdr3_aa: CASSSRQGQETQYF

j_call: TRBJ2-3
v_call: TRBV20-1
clone_size: .
d_call: TRBD2
cdr3_nt: TGCAGTGCCAACCCGGCTAGCGGGGGGGAGACAGATACGCAGTATTTT
cdr3_aa: CSANPASGGETDTQYF

j_call: TRBJ1-2
v_call: TRBV28
clone_size: .
d_call: .
cdr3_nt: TGTGCCAGCACTCCTCAGGGCTATGGCTACACCTTC
cdr3_aa: CASTPQGYGYTF

j_call: TRBJ2-3
v_call: TRBV6-5
clone_size: .
d_call: .
cdr3_nt: TGTGCCAGCAGTTACTCCGGCCCCCCGACAGATACGCAGTATTTT
cdr3_aa: CASSYSGPPTDTQYF

j_call: TRBJ2-7
v_call: TRBV11-2
clone_size: .
d_call: TRBD2
cdr3_nt: TGTGCCAGCAGCCCCGACGGGAGGAACTCCTACGAGCAGTACTTC
cdr3_aa: CASSPDGRNSYEQYF

j_call: TRBJ2-1
v_call: TRBV6-6
clone_size: few
d_call: .
cdr3_nt: TGTGCCAGCAGTACCGACCCCCGGGGTGAGCAGTTCTTC
cdr3_aa: CASSTDPRGEQFF

j_call: TRBJ2-3
v_call: TRBV5-1
clone_size: .
d_call: .
cdr3_nt: TGCGCCAGCAGCTGGGACAAGGTCTACACAGATACGCAGTATTTT
cdr3_aa: CASSWDKVYTDTQYF

j_call: TRBJ2-1
v_call: TRBV5-1
clone_size: few
d_call: .
cdr3_nt: TGCGCCAGCAGATATGGGGTCGGGGAGCAGTTCTTC
cdr3_aa: CASRYGVGEQFF

j_call: TRBJ2-3
v_call: TRBV12-3/TRBV12-4
clone_size: .
d_call: TRBD2
cdr3_nt: TGTGCCAGCAGTTTGGGTGGCGGGGGGGCAAGCACGCAGTATTTT
cdr3_aa: CASSLGGGGASTQYF

j_call: TRBJ1-4
v_call: TRBV6-5
clone_size: .
d_call: .
cdr3_nt: TGTGCCAGCAGTTACTCGTCAGGGCCGATGGGGGATGAAAAACTGTTTTTT
cdr3_aa: CASSYSSGPMGDEKLFF

j_call: TRBJ1-2
v_call: TRBV9
clone_size: few
d_call: TRBD1
cdr3_nt: TGTGCCAGCAGCGTAGGGGGACAGGCTGATGGCTACACCTTC
cdr3_aa: CASSVGGQADGYTF

j_call: TRBJ2-5
v_call: TRBV7-9
clone_size: few
d_call: .
cdr3_nt: TGTGCCAGCAGCTCGTCGCGCCAACAAGAGACCCAGTACTTC
cdr3_aa: CASSSSRQQETQYF

j_call: TRBJ1-1
v_call: TRBV25-1
clone_size: .
d_call: .
cdr3_nt: TGTGCCAGCAGGGCCGCGACGGGACTGGGCACTGAAGCTTTCTTT
cdr3_aa: CASRAATGLGTEAFF